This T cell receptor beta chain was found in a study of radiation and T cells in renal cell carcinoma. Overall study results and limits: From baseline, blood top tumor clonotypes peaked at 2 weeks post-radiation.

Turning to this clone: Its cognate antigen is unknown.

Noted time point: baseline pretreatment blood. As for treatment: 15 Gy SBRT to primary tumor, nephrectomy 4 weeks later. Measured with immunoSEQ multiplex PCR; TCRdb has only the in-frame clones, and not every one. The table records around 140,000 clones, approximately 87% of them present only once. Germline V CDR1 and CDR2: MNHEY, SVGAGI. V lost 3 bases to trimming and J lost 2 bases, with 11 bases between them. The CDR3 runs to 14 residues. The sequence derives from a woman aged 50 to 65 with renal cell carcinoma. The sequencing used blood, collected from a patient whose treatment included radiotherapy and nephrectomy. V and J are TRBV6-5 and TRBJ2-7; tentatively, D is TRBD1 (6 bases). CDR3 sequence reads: CASSYRGTPYEQYF. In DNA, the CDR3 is TGTGCCAGCAGTTATCGAGGGACACCCTACGAGCAGTACTTC.